This T cell receptor (beta chain) was sequenced in a study of cytomegalovirus exposure and HLA in healthy donors. Study observations and caveats: The records held CMV serostatus as the only immune exposure information.

About this clone: The antigen is not known.

V was pared by 2 bases and J by 0 bases, with 12 bases between. Germline-derived CDR1 and CDR2 are SSHAT and FNYEAQ (reference sequence). The CDR3 contains 16 residues. PCR employed 60 Vbeta and 13 Jbeta primers. The protocol was immunoSEQ multiplex PCR, while the TCRdb copy is restricted to in-frame clones and leaves out a portion. Of roughly 200,000 clones listed, around 87% are singletons. The donors (healthy individuals) were bone marrow donors. The chain carries TRBV7-7 and TRBJ2-3; D unresolved. This receptor was obtained from a boy aged 2 to 10 in good health and CMV-seronegative. The specimen sequenced was PBMCs. The DNA for the CDR3 is TGTGCCAGCAGCTTAAAGGCAGGTTCTAGCACAGATACGCAGTATTTT. Its protein is CASSLKAGSSTDTQYF. The variable domain in full, with the rest retrieved from reference TRBV7-7 and TRBJ2-3, is GAGVSQSPRYKVTKRGQDVTLRCDPISSHATLYWYQQALGQGPEFLTYFNYEAQPDKSGLPSDRFSAERPEGSISTLTIQRTEQRDSAMYRCASSLKAGSSTDTQYFGPGTRLTVL.